This T cell receptor (beta chain) is drawn from a study of CD4 T cells in relation to SARS-CoV-2 and coronaviruses. Of note for this clone: What it binds is unknown.

The ends were cut back, 5 bases at V and 0 bases at J, with 8 bases in the middle. Per the germline V gene, CDR1 is MGHDK and CDR2 is SYGVNS. This CDR3 is built from 14 residues. Before the COVID-19 pandemic, during about 2011-2019, CD4+ T cells were taken from unexposed donors. CD4+ T cells were isolated from the cells after 10 days of culture. Sequencing used immunoSEQ multiplex PCR; TCRdb keeps in-frame clones, though not all of them. The profile shows tens of thousands of clones, around three quarters of them singletons. Study-wide points: SARS-CoV-2-driven expansion was significantly weaker in crossreactive than monoreactive clones.

The sequenced material came from CD4+ T cells from PBMCs, cultured in vitro. This sequence originates from a human donor in good health. This rearrangement joins TRBV25-1 to TRBJ1-3; D is uncertain. CDR3 bases: TGTGCCAGCAGTCCCTCTGTCTCTGGAAACACCATATATTTT. Encoded protein: CASSPSVSGNTIYF.